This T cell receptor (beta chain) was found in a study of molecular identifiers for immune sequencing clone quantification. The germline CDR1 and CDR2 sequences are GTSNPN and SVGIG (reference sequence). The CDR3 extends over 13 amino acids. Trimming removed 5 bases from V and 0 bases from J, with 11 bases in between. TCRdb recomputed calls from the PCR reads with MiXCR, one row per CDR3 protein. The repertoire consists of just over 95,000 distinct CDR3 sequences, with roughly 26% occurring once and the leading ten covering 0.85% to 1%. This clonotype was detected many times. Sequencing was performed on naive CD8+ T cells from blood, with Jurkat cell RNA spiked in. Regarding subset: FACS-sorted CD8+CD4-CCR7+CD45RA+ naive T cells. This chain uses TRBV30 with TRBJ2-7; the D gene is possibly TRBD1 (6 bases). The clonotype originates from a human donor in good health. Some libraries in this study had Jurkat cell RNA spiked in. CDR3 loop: CAWERDNSYEQYF. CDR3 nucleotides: TGTGCCTGGGAACGGGACAACTCCTACGAGCAGTACTTC.